This T cell receptor (beta chain) was captured by sequencing in a study of neurological immune-mediated disorders. Many counts were recorded for this clonotype. The antigen is not known. Study-wide results and limits: No CDR3 amino acid sequences were shared by expanded clones across subjects, suggesting private repertoires in all groups.

cDNA was made by 5'RACE with 10-nucleotide random UMIs. TCRdb re-derived calls from the 5' RACE reads in MiXCR, one entry per CDR3 protein. Among fewer than 30,000 distinct CDR3 sequences listed, around 21% were seen once. Volunteers at a blood bank in Maryland, USA, were the healthy controls. The TCR originated in a woman aged 55-69 years in good health. Sequencing was done on a sample of PBMCs.

The CDR3 DNA is TGTGCCAGCAGTTACTCGGCCTGGGAGCTGTTTTTT. Translating it yields CASSYSAWELFF. The chain carries TRBV6-5 and TRBJ2-2; no firm D call. This CDR3 is 12 amino acids long. From germline, CDR1 is MNHEY and CDR2 SVGAGI. The V end lost 0 bases, the J end lost 9 bases, and 5 bases lay between the germline ends.